This is a list of T cell receptor beta chains from one sample in a study of T cells in Graves' hyperthyroidism and ophthalmopathy. TCRdb re-called the multiplex PCR reads with MiXCR, one entry per CDR3 protein. The sample has about 300,000 distinct CDR3 sequences; around 19% are singletons. Sample: blood. These receptors came from a man aged 50 to 60 with Graves' ophthalmopathy. Each CDR3 is given with its conserved first and last residue. The D gene is left open where the match is weak. Clone size is given for some rows only: seen once, a few or many times, or a class if the clone is expanded.

.	TRBV9	14	.	TRBJ2-7	CASSVEGIGYEQYF	TGTGCCAGCAGCGTAGAGGGAATTGGGTACGAGCAGTACTTC
few	TRBV5-4	12	.	TRBJ1-2	CASSLVAEGYTF	TGTGCCAGCAGCTTGGTGGCAGAGGGCTACACCTTC
few	TRBV5-1	16	TRBD2	TRBJ2-3	CASSYQLAGGPDTQYF	TGCGCCAGCAGCTACCAACTAGCGGGAGGGCCAGATACGCAGTATTTT
many	TRBV30	13	.	TRBJ1-2	CAWSVKGYYGYTF	TGTGCCTGGAGTGTAAAGGGATACTATGGCTACACCTTC
many	TRBV5-1	11	.	TRBJ2-1	CASRAGNEQFF	TGCGCCAGCAGGGCGGGCAATGAGCAGTTCTTC
.	TRBV6-6	16	TRBD2	TRBJ2-3	CASSYSPTSLTDTQYF	TGTGCCAGCAGTTACTCACCGACTAGCCTCACAGATACGCAGTATTTT
many	TRBV5-1	15	.	TRBJ2-7	CASSLGIPGNYEQYF	TGCGCCAGCAGCCTAGGTATCCCAGGGAACTACGAGCAGTACTTC
few	TRBV4-2	15	.	TRBJ2-5	CASSQESVSQETQYF	TGTGCCAGCAGCCAAGAATCAGTGTCACAAGAGACCCAGTACTTC
many	TRBV2	14	TRBD2	TRBJ2-5	CASTTRGDPATQYF	TGTGCCAGCACTACCCGGGGGGACCCCGCTACCCAGTACTTC
.	TRBV6-1	17	.	TRBJ2-5	CASRAGTGTLPRETQYF	TGTGCCAGCAGAGCAGGGACTGGGACTCTCCCCAGAGAGACCCAGTACTTC
many	TRBV28	16	TRBD1	TRBJ2-7	CASSRRDRGRLRQQYF	TGTGCCAGCAGCCGGCGGGACAGGGGCCGCCTCAGACAGCAGTACTTC
many	TRBV28	12	.	TRBJ2-3	CASSTTPSTQYF	TGTGCCAGCAGTACCACCCCGAGCACGCAGTATTTT
many	TRBV28	15	TRBD1	TRBJ1-5	CASSLSTGGMQPQHF	TGTGCCAGCAGTTTATCGACAGGGGGGATGCAGCCCCAGCATTTT
.	TRBV11-2	14	.	TRBJ2-7	CASSLGPGIYEQYF	TGTGCCAGCAGCTTAGGCCCAGGGATCTACGAGCAGTACTTC
.	TRBV20-1	15	.	TRBJ2-3	CSARDSAVSTDTQYF	TGCAGTGCTAGAGATTCGGCAGTGAGCACAGATACGCAGTATTTT
many	TRBV30	14	.	TRBJ1-5	CAWSVLSANQPQHF	TGTGCCTGGAGTGTACTATCTGCTAATCAGCCCCAGCATTTT
.	TRBV20-1	13	.	TRBJ1-2	CSARAGIDYGYTF	TGCAGTGCCAGGGCAGGGATTGACTATGGCTACACCTTC
many	TRBV20-1	16	.	TRBJ2-7	CSAHTLASGGDDEQYF	TGCAGTGCTCACACCCTCGCCTCCGGGGGAGACGACGAGCAGTACTTC
few	TRBV5-4	14	.	TRBJ2-5	CASSHVSRPGAQYF	TGTGCCAGCAGCCACGTTTCACGCCCAGGGGCCCAGTACTTC
many	TRBV5-1	16	TRBD2	TRBJ2-3	CASSLGPSGITDTQYF	TGCGCCAGCAGCTTGGGGCCTAGCGGGATCACAGATACGCAGTATTTT
few	TRBV20-1	15	TRBD1	TRBJ2-1	CSAYGRQGGYNEQFF	TGCAGTGCGTACGGGAGACAGGGGGGCTACAATGAGCAGTTCTTC
many	TRBV2	15	.	TRBJ2-2	CASSQMGQYTGELFF	TGTGCCAGCAGCCAAATGGGGCAGTACACCGGGGAGCTGTTTTTT
many	TRBV2	15	TRBD2	TRBJ2-1	CASSEDGLAGSEQFF	TGTGCCAGCAGTGAAGACGGTCTAGCGGGAAGTGAGCAGTTCTTC
many	TRBV5-8	17	TRBD2	TRBJ2-3	CASSVPPGTSGTDTQYF	TGTGCCAGCAGCGTGCCCCCCGGGACTAGCGGCACAGATACGCAGTATTTT
few	TRBV19	14	.	TRBJ1-3	CASSIDSSGNTIYF	TGTGCCAGTAGTATCGACAGCTCTGGAAACACCATATATTTT
.	TRBV2	14	.	TRBJ1-5	CASARRASNQPQHF	TGTGCCAGTGCCCGCAGGGCGAGCAATCAGCCCCAGCATTTT
.	TRBV5-6	15	.	TRBJ2-3	CASSFGTHSTDTQYF	TGTGCCAGCAGCTTCGGGACACATAGCACAGATACGCAGTATTTT
many	TRBV18	14	.	TRBJ2-7	CASSPGPGPYEQYF	TGTGCCAGCTCACCAGGGCCGGGACCCTACGAGCAGTACTTC
many	TRBV6-1	15	TRBD2	TRBJ2-5	CASTLSGGGQETQYF	TGTGCCAGCACCTTGTCGGGAGGGGGGCAAGAGACCCAGTACTTC
many	TRBV7-9	18	TRBD2	TRBJ2-3	CASSSQPQTSGRRGTQYF	TGTGCCAGCAGCTCCCAGCCTCAGACTAGCGGGAGGCGTGGTACGCAGTATTTT
many	TRBV30	14	.	TRBJ2-3	CAWIEGGLTDTQYF	TGTGCCTGGATCGAAGGGGGGCTCACAGATACGCAGTATTTT
many	TRBV5-1	17	TRBD2	TRBJ2-1	CASSLGGSGSSYNEQFF	TGCGCCAGCAGCTTGGGAGGTAGCGGGAGCTCCTACAATGAGCAGTTCTTC
many	TRBV2	13	.	TRBJ2-1	CASSDVGQSRQFF	TGTGCCAGCAGTGATGTCGGGCAATCAAGGCAGTTCTTC